This paragraph covers one T cell receptor (beta chain) sequence. Here immunoSEQ multiplex PCR was the method, and the copy in TCRdb shows in-frame clones only, minus some. Of over 2 million clones in the sample, 85% to 95% were seen once. The data are from a study of shared clonotypes between healthy human individuals. Trimming shortened V by 4 bases and J by 0 bases, and 6 bases separated the two germline ends. Germline-derived CDR1 and CDR2 are MNHNS and SASEGT. The CDR3 has 13 residues. Sequenced: naive CD4+ T cells sorted from blood. This sample's subset: CD45RA+ positively selected. The TCR originated in a man younger than 35 in good health. The chain uses TRBV6-1 and TRBJ1-1; D gene uncertain. CDR3 sequence (DNA): TGTGCCAGCAGTGCCGCGTTGAACACTGAAGCTTTCTTT. The encoded protein is CASSAALNTEAFF.